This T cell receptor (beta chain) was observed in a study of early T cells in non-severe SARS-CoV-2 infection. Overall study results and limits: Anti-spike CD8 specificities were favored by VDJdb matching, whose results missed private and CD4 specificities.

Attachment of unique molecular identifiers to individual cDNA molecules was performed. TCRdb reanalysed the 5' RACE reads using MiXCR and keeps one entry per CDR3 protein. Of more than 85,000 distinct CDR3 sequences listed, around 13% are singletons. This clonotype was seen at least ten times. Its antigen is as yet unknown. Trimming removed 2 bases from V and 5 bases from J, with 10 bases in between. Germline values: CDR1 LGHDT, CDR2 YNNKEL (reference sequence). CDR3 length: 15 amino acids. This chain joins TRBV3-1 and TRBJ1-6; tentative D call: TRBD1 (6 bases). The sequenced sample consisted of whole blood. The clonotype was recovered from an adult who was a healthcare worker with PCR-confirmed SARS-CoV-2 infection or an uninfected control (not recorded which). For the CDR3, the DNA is TGTGCCAGCAGCCAAAGGGGGGGGGATAATTCACCCCTCCACTTT. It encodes CASSQRGGDNSPLHF.